This TCR beta chain originates from a study of cytomegalovirus exposure and HLA in healthy donors. Overall study context: Early released data had tens of millions of unique TCRs, all coming from HLA-typed donors.

The PCR had 60 Vbeta and 13 Jbeta primers. Sequencing used immunoSEQ multiplex PCR; TCRdb keeps in-frame clones, though not all of them. The repertoire holds about 110,000 clones, with roughly 82% as singletons. As to this clone: The antigen is unknown.

Study results and limitations: When a later analysis was performed, an Asian-associated ancestry cluster reportedly had fewer N-insertions than the roughly 670-donor mean.

Sequencing was performed on PBMCs. This receptor was obtained from a woman aged 50 to 65 in good health and CMV-seropositive.

The CDR3 reads CASSSGTGALGNTIYF. The CDR3 nucleotides read TGTGCCAGCAGTTCCGGGACAGGGGCCCTTGGAAACACCATATATTTT. The chain is built from TRBV28 and TRBJ1-3; TRBD1 aligns across 10 bases. The trim removed 4 bases at V and 3 bases at J, leaving 6 bases unmatched. Germline loops: CDR1 MDHEN, CDR2 SYDVKM. CDR3 length: 16 amino acids.